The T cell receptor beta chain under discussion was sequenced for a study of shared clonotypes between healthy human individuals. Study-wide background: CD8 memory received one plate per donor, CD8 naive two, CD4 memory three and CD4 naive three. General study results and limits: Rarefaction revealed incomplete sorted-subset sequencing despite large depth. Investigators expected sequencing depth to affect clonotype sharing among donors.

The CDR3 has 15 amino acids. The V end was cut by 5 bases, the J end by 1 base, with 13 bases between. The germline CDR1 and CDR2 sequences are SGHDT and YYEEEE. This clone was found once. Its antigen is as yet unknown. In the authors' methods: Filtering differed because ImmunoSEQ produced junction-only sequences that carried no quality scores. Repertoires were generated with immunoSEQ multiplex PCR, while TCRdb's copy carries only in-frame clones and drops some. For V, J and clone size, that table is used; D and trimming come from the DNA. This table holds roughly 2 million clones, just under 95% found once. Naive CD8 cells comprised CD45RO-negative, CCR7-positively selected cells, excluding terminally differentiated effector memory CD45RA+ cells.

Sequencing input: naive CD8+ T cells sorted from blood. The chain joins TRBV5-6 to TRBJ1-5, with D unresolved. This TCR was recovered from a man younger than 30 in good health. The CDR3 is CASSLGLGSNQPQHF. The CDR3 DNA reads TGTGCCAGCAGTCTGGGCCTTGGGAGCAATCAGCCCCAGCATTTT.